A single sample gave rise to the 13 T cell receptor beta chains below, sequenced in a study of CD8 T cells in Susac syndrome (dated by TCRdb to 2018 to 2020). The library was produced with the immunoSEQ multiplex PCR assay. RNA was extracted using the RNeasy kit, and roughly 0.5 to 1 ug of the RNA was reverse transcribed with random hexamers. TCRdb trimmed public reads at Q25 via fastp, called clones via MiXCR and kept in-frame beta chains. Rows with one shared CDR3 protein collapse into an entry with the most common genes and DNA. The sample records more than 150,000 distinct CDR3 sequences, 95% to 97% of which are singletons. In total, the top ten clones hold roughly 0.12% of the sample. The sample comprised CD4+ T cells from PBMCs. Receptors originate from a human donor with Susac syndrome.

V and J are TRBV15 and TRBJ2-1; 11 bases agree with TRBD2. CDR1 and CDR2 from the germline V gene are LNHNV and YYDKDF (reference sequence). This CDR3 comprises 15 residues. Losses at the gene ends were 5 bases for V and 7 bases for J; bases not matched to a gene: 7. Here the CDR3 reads CATSELRLAGNEQFF. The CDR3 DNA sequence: TGTGCCACCAGCGAACTTCGACTAGCGGGAAATGAGCAGTTCTTC.

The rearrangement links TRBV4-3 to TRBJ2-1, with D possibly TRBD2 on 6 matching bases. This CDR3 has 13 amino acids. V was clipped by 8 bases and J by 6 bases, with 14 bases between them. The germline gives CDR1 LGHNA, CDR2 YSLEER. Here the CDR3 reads CASGGRSVNEQFF. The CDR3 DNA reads TGCGCCAGCGGGGGGAGGAGTGTCAATGAGCAGTTCTTC.

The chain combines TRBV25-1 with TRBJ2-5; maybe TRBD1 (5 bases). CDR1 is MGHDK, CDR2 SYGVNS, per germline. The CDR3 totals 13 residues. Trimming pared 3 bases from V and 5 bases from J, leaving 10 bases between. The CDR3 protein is CASSDGQGETQYF. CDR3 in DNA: TGTGCCAGCAGTGATGGCCAGGGTGAGACCCAGTACTTC.

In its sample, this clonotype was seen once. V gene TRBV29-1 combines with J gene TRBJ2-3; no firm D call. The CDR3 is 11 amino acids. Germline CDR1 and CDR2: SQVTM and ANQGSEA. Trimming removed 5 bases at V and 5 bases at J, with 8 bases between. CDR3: CSVQLKDTQYF. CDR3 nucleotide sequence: TGCAGCGTTCAATTAAAAGATACGCAGTATTTT.

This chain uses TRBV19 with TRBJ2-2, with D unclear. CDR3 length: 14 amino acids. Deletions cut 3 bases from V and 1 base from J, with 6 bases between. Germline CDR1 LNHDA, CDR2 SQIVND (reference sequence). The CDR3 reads CASSIVGNTGELFF. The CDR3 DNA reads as TGTGCCAGTAGTATTGTCGGGAACACCGGGGAGCTGTTTTTT.

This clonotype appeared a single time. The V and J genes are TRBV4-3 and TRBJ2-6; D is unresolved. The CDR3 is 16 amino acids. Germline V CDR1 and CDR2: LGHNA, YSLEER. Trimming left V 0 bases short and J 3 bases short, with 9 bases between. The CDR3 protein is CASSQEGSGGANVLTF. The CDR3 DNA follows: TGCGCCAGCAGCCAAGAAGGGTCCGGTGGGGCCAACGTCCTGACTTTC.

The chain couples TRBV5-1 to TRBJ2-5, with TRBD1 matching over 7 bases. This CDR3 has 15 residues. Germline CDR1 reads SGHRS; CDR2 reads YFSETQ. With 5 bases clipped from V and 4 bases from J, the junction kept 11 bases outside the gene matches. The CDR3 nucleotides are TGCGCCAGCAGTTCCATCGGGACAGCCGGAGAGACCCAGTACTTC. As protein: CASSSIGTAGETQYF.

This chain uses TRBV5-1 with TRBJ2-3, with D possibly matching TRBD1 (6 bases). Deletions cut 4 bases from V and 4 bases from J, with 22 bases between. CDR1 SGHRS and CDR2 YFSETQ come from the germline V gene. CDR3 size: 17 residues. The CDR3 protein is CASSVAGTHPKADTQYF. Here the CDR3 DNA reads TGCGCCAGCAGCGTTGCCGGGACACACCCTAAGGCAGATACGCAGTATTTT.

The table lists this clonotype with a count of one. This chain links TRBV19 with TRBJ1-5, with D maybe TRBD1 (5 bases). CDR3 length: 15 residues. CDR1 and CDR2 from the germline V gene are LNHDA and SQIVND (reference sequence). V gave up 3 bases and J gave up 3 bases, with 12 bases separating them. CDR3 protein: CASSISDSHNQPQHF. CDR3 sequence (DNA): TGTGCCAGTAGTATCAGCGACAGCCACAATCAGCCCCAGCATTTT.

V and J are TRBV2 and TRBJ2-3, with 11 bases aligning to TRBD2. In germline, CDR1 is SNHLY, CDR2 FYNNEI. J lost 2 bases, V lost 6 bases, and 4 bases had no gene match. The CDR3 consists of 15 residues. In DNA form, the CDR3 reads TGTGCCAGCAGCCCGACTAGCGGGGACACAGATACGCAGTATTTT. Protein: CASSPTSGDTDTQYF.

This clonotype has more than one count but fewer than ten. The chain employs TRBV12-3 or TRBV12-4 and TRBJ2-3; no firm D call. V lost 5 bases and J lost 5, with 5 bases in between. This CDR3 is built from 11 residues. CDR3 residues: CASSLKDTQYF. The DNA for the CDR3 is TGTGCCAGCAGTCTGAAAGATACGCAGTATTTT.

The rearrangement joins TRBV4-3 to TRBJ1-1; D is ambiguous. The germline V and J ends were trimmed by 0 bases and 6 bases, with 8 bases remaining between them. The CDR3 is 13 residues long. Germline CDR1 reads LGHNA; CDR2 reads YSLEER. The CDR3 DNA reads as TGCGCCAGCAGCCAAGATCTTGACGCTGAAGCTTTCTTT. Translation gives CASSQDLDAEAFF.

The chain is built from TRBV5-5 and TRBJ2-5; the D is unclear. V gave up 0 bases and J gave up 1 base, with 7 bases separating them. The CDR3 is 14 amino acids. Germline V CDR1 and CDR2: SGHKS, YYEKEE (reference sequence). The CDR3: CASSLVSSQETQYF. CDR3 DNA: TGTGCCAGCAGCTTGGTTAGCAGCCAAGAGACCCAGTACTTC.